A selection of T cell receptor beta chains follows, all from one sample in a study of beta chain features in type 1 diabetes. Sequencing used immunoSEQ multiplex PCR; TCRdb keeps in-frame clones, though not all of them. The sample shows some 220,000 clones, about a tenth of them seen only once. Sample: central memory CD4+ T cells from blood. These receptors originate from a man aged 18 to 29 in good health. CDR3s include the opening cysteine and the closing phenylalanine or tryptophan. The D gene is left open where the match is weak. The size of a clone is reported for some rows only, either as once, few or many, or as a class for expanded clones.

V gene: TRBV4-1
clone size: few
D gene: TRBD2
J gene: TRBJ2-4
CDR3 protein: CASSQLGLGENIQYF
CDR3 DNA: TGCGCCAGCAGCCAGTTGGGACTAGGTGAAAACATTCAGTACTTC

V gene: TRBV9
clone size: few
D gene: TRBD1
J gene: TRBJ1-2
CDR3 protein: CASSVDERTGLWRHF
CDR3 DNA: TGTGCCAGCAGCGTAGACGAACGGACAGGACTATGGAGGCACTTC

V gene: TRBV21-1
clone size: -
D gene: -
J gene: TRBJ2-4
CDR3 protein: CASSRDRRDIQYF
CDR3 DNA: TGTGCCAGCAGCAGGGACAGGAGGGACATTCAGTACTTC

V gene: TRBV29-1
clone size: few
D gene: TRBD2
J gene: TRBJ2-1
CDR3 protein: CSVVTSGGRQFF
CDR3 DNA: TGCAGCGTTGTAACTAGCGGCGGTAGGCAGTTCTTC

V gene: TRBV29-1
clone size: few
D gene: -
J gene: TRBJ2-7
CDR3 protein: CSVGPRGEQYF
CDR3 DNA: TGCAGCGTCGGACCAAGGGGGGAGCAGTACTTC

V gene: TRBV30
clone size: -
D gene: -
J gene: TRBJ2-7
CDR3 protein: CAWNSDLTSYEQYF
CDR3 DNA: TGTGCCTGGAATTCGGACCTCACCTCCTACGAGCAGTACTTC

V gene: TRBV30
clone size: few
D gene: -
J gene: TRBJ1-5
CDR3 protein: CAWNRQSNQPQHF
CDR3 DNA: TGTGCCTGGAATCGACAGAGCAATCAGCCCCAGCATTTT

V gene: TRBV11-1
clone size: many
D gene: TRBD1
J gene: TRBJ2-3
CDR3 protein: CASSRRDRASTDTQYF
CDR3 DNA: TGTGCCAGCAGCCGCCGGGACAGGGCAAGCACAGATACGCAGTATTTT

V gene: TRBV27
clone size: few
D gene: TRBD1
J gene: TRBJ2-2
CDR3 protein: CASSPRTGTTGELFF
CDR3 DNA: TGTGCCAGCAGCCCCCGGACAGGGACCACCGGGGAGCTGTTTTTT

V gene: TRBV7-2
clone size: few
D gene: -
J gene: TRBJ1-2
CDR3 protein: CASSLAGQGNDGYTF
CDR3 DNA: TGTGCCAGCAGCTTAGCCGGGCAGGGTAACGATGGCTACACCTTC

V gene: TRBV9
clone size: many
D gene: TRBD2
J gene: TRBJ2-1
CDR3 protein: CASSPRLAGGPSSYNEQFF
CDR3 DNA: TGTGCCAGCAGCCCGCGACTAGCGGGAGGCCCAAGCTCCTACAATGAGCAGTTCTTC

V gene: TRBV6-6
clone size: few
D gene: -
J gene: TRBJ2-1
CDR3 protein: CASSYRRSSDYNEQFF
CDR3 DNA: TGTGCCAGCAGTTACAGGCGAAGTTCGGACTACAATGAGCAGTTCTTC

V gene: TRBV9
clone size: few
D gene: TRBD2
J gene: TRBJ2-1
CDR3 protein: CASSVGAGRTNEQFF
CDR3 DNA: TGTGCCAGCAGCGTAGGAGCGGGAAGGACCAATGAGCAGTTCTTC

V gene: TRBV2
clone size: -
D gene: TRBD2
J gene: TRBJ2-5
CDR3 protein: CASSETSGVTQYF
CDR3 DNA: TGTGCCAGCAGTGAGACTAGCGGGGTGACCCAGTACTTC

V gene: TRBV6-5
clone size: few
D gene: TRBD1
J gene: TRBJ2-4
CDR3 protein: CASTTPGQKNIQYF
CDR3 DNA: TGTGCCAGCACCACACCGGGACAGAAAAACATTCAGTACTTC

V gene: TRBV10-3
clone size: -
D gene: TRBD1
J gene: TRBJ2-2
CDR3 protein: CAISETGGANTGELFF
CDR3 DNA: TGTGCCATCAGTGAAACAGGGGGCGCGAACACCGGGGAGCTGTTTTTT

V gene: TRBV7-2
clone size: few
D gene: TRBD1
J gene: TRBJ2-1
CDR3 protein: CASRRSGPGQKVYNEQFF
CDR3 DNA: TGTGCCAGCAGGCGTAGTGGACCGGGACAGAAAGTATACAATGAGCAGTTCTTC

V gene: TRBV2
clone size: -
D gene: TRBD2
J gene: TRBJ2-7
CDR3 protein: CASRRSGSVSYEQYF
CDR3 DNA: TGTGCCAGCAGGAGGAGCGGGAGCGTCTCCTACGAGCAGTACTTC

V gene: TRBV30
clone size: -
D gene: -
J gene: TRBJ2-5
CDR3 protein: CAWSVRDGETQYF
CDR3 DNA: TGTGCCTGGAGTGTAAGGGATGGAGAGACCCAGTACTTC

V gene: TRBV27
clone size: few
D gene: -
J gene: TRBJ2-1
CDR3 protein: CASRLWEAGNEQFF
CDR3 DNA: TGTGCCAGCCGTCTTTGGGAGGCCGGCAATGAGCAGTTCTTC

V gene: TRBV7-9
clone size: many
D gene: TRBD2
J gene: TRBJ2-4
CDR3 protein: CASSLAAGLAKNIQYF
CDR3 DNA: TGTGCCAGCAGCTTAGCAGCGGGACTAGCCAAAAACATTCAGTACTTC

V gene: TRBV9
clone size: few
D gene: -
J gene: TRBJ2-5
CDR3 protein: CASSVASGVQETQYF
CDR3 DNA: TGTGCCAGCAGCGTAGCTTCCGGGGTGCAAGAGACCCAGTACTTC

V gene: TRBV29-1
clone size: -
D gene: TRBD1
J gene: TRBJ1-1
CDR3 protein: CITRTGDTEAFF
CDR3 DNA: TGCATCACAAGGACAGGGGACACTGAAGCTTTCTTT

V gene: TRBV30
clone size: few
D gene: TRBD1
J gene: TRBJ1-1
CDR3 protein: CAWTRKKSGQDEAFF
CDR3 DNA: TGTGCCTGGACCCGAAAGAAGTCCGGACAGGACGAAGCTTTCTTT

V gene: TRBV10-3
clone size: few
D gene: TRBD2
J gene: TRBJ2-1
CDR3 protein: CAISEGLAGSNEQFF
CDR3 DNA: TGTGCCATCAGTGAGGGACTAGCGGGATCCAATGAGCAGTTCTTC

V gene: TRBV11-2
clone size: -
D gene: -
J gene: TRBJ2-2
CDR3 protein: CASSLDRNTGELFF
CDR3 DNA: TGTGCCAGCAGCTTAGACCGGAACACCGGGGAGCTGTTTTTT

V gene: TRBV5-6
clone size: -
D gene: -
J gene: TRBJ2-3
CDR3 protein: CASSHLNELDTQYF
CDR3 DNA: TGTGCCAGCAGCCACCTGAATGAACTAGATACGCAGTATTTT

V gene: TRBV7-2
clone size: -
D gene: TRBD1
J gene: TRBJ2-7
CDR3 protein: CASSPTGQISYEQYF
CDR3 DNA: TGTGCCAGCAGCCCTACGGGACAGATCTCCTACGAGCAGTACTTC

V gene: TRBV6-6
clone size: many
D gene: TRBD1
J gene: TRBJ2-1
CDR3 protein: CASSDHDRVNEQFF
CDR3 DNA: TGTGCCAGCAGTGACCATGACAGGGTCAATGAGCAGTTCTTC

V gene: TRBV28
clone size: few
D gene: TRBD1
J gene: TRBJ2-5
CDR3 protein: CASSQGTVEETQYF
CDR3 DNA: TGTGCCAGCTCCCAGGGGACAGTTGAGGAGACCCAGTACTTC

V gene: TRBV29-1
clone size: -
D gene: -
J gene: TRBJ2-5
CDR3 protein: CSVSRQEGETQYF
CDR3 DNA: TGCAGCGTTTCGCGGCAGGAGGGAGAGACCCAGTACTTC

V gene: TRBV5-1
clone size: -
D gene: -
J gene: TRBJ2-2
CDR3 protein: CASSLSSGELFF
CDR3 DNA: TGCGCCAGCAGCTTATCTTCCGGGGAGCTGTTTTTT

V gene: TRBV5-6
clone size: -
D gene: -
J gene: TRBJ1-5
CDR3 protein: CASSLGGLRSDQPQHF
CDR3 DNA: TGTGCCAGCAGCTTGGGTGGGCTCCGCTCCGATCAGCCCCAGCATTTT

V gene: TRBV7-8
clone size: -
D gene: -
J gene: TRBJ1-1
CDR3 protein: CASSLSQGVAFF
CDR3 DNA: TGTGCCAGCAGCTTGTCCCAGGGTGTAGCTTTCTTT

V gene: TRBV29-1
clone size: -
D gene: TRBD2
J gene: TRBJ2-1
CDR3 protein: CSVDGRPYNEQFF
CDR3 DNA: TGCAGCGTTGACGGGAGGCCCTACAATGAGCAGTTCTTC

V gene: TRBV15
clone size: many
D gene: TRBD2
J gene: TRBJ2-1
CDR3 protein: CATSVLAGGWYEQFF
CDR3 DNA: TGTGCCACCAGCGTGCTAGCGGGAGGTTGGTATGAGCAGTTCTTC

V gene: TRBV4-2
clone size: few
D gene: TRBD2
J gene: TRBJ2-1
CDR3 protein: CASSQESLAGHDEQFF
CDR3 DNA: TGTGCCAGCAGCCAAGAATCACTAGCGGGACACGATGAGCAGTTCTTC

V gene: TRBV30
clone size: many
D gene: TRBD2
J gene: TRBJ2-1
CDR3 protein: CATGTSGRAGNEQFF
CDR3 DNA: TGTGCAACGGGGACTAGCGGGAGGGCCGGGAATGAGCAGTTCTTC

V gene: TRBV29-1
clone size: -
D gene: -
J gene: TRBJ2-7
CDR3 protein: CSVVAAGGRYEQYF
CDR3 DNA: TGCAGCGTTGTCGCCGCTGGGGGCCGCTACGAGCAGTACTTC

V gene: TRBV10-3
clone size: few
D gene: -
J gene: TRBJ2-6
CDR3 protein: CAISQDSALVSGANVLTF
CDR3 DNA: TGTGCCATCAGCCAAGACAGCGCTCTTGTCTCTGGGGCCAACGTCCTGACTTTC

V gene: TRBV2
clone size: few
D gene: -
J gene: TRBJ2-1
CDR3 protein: CASSYYNEQFF
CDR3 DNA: TGTGCCAGCAGTTACTACAATGAGCAGTTCTTC

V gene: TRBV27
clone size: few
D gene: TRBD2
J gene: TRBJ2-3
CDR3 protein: CASSLRFNSGDPSTDTQYF
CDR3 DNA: TGTGCCAGCAGTCTTCGGTTTAATAGCGGGGACCCTAGCACAGATACGCAGTATTTT

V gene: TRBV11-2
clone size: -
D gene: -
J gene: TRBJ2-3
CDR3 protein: CASSSSQDTQYF
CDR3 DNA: TGTGCCAGCAGCTCCTCCCAAGATACGCAGTATTTT

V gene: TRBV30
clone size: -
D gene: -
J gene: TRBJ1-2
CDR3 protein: CACFNYGYTF
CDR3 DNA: TGTGCCTGTTTTAACTATGGCTACACCTTC

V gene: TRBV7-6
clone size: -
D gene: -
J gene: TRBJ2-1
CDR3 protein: CASSLEVWGRDEQFF
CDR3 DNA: TGTGCCAGCAGCTTAGAAGTGTGGGGACGGGATGAGCAGTTCTTC

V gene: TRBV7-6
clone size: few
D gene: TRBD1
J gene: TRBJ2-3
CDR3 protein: CASSLARGTGVSTDTQYF
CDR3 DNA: TGTGCCAGCAGCTTAGCGCGAGGGACAGGGGTTAGCACAGATACGCAGTATTTT

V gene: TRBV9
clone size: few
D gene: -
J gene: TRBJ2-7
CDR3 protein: CASSVGEGSIYEQYF
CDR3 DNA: TGTGCCAGCAGCGTAGGAGAAGGTTCCATCTACGAGCAGTACTTC